The rows below give T cell receptor beta chains drawn from one sample of a study of T cell responses to AZD1222 COVID-19 vaccine. Some clones are missing from TCRdb's copy, which holds only in-frame ones; the method was immunoSEQ multiplex PCR. The sample lists under 150,000 clones, around 94% occurring once. The specimen was peripheral blood, collected 28 days after the second AZD1222 dose. Source of these receptors: an adult who received the AZD1222 COVID-19 vaccine. The CDR3 runs from the conserved cysteine through the conserved F or W. D genes are given only for firm matches. Where a row states a size, it is once, few, many or the class of an expanded clone; other rows omit it.

v_gene	j_gene	abundance	d_gene	CDR3nt	CDR3aa
TRBV19	TRBJ1-5	NA	TRBD1	TGTGCCAGTAGTAAGGACAGGGGGCAGGGGCAGCCCCAGCATTTT	CASSKDRGQGQPQHF
TRBV4-3	TRBJ1-2	NA	TRBD1	TGCGCCAGCAGCCAAGAACTTGGACAGGACTATGGCTACACCTTC	CASSQELGQDYGYTF
TRBV28	TRBJ2-5	NA	NA	TGTGCCAGCAGTGCCTCGGAAGGTTTACCCCAAGAGACCCAGTACTTC	CASSASEGLPQETQYF
TRBV4-1	TRBJ1-1	NA	NA	TGCGCCAGCAGCCAAGTCCCCCTTCAGGATTTGAACACTGAAGCTTTCTTT	CASSQVPLQDLNTEAFF
TRBV5-5	TRBJ2-5	NA	NA	TGTGCCAGCAGTGACTCGGAAATCCAAGAGACCCAGTACTTC	CASSDSEIQETQYF
TRBV18	TRBJ1-3	once	TRBD1	TGTGCCAGCTCACCTTTACAGGGGGCATCTGGAAACACCATATATTTT	CASSPLQGASGNTIYF
TRBV13	TRBJ2-3	NA	TRBD1	TGTGCCAGCAGCTCCGTTCTAGGGGGCTTAAGGACAGATACGCAGTATTTT	CASSSVLGGLRTDTQYF
TRBV14	TRBJ1-1	NA	NA	TGTGCCAGCAGCCAAGTTGGGCGGGGGGCGGACACTGAAGCTTTCTTT	CASSQVGRGADTEAFF
TRBV27	TRBJ1-4	once	NA	TGTGCCAGCAGTTTCGAGGGCGGTGAAAAACTGTTTTTT	CASSFEGGEKLFF
TRBV23-1	TRBJ2-7	NA	NA	TGCGCCAACTCTATCAGGACAGAACCATTCGCTCCTTCCTACGAGCAGTACTTC	CANSIRTEPFAPSYEQYF
TRBV6-6	TRBJ2-1	NA	NA	TGTGCCAGCACCTCCGGGGATGAGCAGTTCTTC	CASTSGDEQFF
TRBV6-9	TRBJ1-1	NA	NA	TGTGCCAGCAGTTCCAGGCTGAACACTGAAGCTTTCTTT	CASSSRLNTEAFF
TRBV5-4	TRBJ1-6	NA	NA	TGTGCCAGCAGCTTTACAGTGACAGCCTACTATAATTCACCCCTCCACTTT	CASSFTVTAYYNSPLHF
TRBV14	TRBJ1-1	NA	NA	TGTGCCAGCAGCCTCTCGAGGCGGGGAACAACTGAAGCTTTCTTT	CASSLSRRGTTEAFF
TRBV3-1/TRBV3-2	TRBJ1-6	NA	NA	TGTGCCAGCAGCCAGTTAGGGTTAGATAATTCACCCCTCCACTTT	CASSQLGLDNSPLHF
TRBV2	TRBJ2-1	NA	TRBD2	TGTGCCAGCACGGGACTAGCGGGGTACAATGAGCAGTTCTTC	CASTGLAGYNEQFF
TRBV12-3/TRBV12-4	TRBJ1-3	NA	NA	TGTGCCAGCCAAGGGACTGGAAACACCATATATTTT	CASQGTGNTIYF
TRBV19	TRBJ2-1	NA	TRBD2	TGTGCCAGTAGGCCGGGGACTAGCGGGAGCAATGAGCAGTTCTTC	CASRPGTSGSNEQFF
TRBV28	TRBJ1-4	NA	NA	TGTGCCAGCAGAATCCGACAGGCGACTGCAACTAATGAAAAACTGTTTTTT	CASRIRQATATNEKLFF
TRBV10-3	TRBJ1-4	once	TRBD1	TGTGCCATCAGTAAAACGGACAGGGGAAGAGGAACTAATGAAAAACTGTTTTTT	CAISKTDRGRGTNEKLFF
TRBV5-1	TRBJ2-1	NA	TRBD2	TGCGCCAGCAGCCCCAGCGGGAAGGTCGATGAGCAGTTCTTC	CASSPSGKVDEQFF
TRBV27	TRBJ1-1	NA	NA	TGTGCCAGCAGTTCCCTCGGAGAGCTGAACACTGAAGCTTTCTTT	CASSSLGELNTEAFF
TRBV27	TRBJ1-6	NA	NA	TGTGCCAGCAGTTTAACGAGGGGCTCCTATAATTCACCCCTCCACTTT	CASSLTRGSYNSPLHF
TRBV30	TRBJ1-5	NA	TRBD1	TGTGCCTGGAGTGATAACAGGGGGCTATATCAGCCCCAGCATTTT	CAWSDNRGLYQPQHF
TRBV5-1	TRBJ2-3	NA	NA	TGCGCCAGCAGCTTGGGACAGAGAGATACGCAGTATTTT	CASSLGQRDTQYF
TRBV3-1/TRBV3-2	TRBJ1-2	NA	TRBD1	TGTGCCAGCAGCCAATTTGACAGGGCATTTTATGGCTACACCTTC	CASSQFDRAFYGYTF
TRBV10-3	TRBJ2-7	once	NA	TGTGCCATCCTCGGGGGTAGCGATACCTACGAGCAGTACTTC	CAILGGSDTYEQYF
TRBV9	TRBJ1-4	NA	NA	TGTGCCAGCAGCGTATCTGGGGGCAAGGAAAAACTGTTTTTT	CASSVSGGKEKLFF
TRBV6-5	TRBJ1-5	NA	NA	TGTGCCAGCACAACAGGGTTTCAGCCCCAGCATTTT	CASTTGFQPQHF
TRBV3-1/TRBV3-2	TRBJ2-1	NA	NA	TGTGCCAGCAGCCAAGAGAAGGGGCGGAACTACAATGAGCAGTTCTTC	CASSQEKGRNYNEQFF
TRBV5-4	TRBJ1-2	NA	NA	TGTGCCAGCAGCTTGGAAGGGTCCTATGGCTACACCTTC	CASSLEGSYGYTF
TRBV19	TRBJ2-2	NA	NA	TGTGCCAGTAGTATAGACAGGGGAACCGGGGAGCTGTTTTTT	CASSIDRGTGELFF
TRBV19	TRBJ1-1	once	TRBD1	TGTGCCAGTAGTCCCCAGACCGGGACAGGGTACACTGAAGCTTTCTTT	CASSPQTGTGYTEAFF
TRBV15	TRBJ1-5	NA	NA	TGTGCCACCGGGGTGGACGCGGAGCAGCCCCAGCATTTT	CATGVDAEQPQHF
TRBV5-4	TRBJ2-5	NA	NA	TGTGCCAGCAGCTTCGACTCGGGACCCGAGGAGACCCAGTACTTC	CASSFDSGPEETQYF
TRBV29-1	TRBJ2-2	NA	NA	TGCAGCGTTGGAGGGAACACCGGGGAGCTGTTTTTT	CSVGGNTGELFF
TRBV6-6	TRBJ1-6	NA	TRBD1	TGTGCCAGCAGTCCACTGTCTCCGGGACAGGCGAATTCACCCCTCCACTTT	CASSPLSPGQANSPLHF
TRBV2	TRBJ2-7	NA	NA	TGTGCCAGCAGTGGGCCCCAGGCACATCCTTCCTACGAGCAGTACTTC	CASSGPQAHPSYEQYF
TRBV9	TRBJ1-2	NA	TRBD1	TGTGCCAGCAGCGTAGCTACAGGGGGAGGGGCAGCCTATGGCTACACCTTC	CASSVATGGGAAYGYTF
TRBV7-3	TRBJ2-2	NA	NA	TGTGCCACGGGGCAGGGGAGTGGTACCGGGGAGCTGTTTTTT	CATGQGSGTGELFF
TRBV7-2	TRBJ1-1	NA	NA	TGTGCCAGCAGCTTCGACCTCGGATTACCAGCTTTCTTT	CASSFDLGLPAFF
TRBV6-1	TRBJ1-2	NA	NA	TGTGCCAGCAGTGAAGCGGCAGGGAACTATGGCTACACCTTC	CASSEAAGNYGYTF
TRBV15	TRBJ1-1	NA	TRBD1	TGTGCCACCAGCCAGGGGGGCGGCACTGAAGCTTTCTTT	CATSQGGGTEAFF
TRBV6-2/TRBV6-3	TRBJ1-6	NA	NA	TGTGCCAGCAGTTACTCAAATTCACCCCTCCACTTT	CASSYSNSPLHF
TRBV10-1	TRBJ2-1	NA	NA	TGCGCCAGCAGTGGACCAGGCATCGGTGAGCAGTTCTTC	CASSGPGIGEQFF
TRBV2	TRBJ1-3	NA	NA	TGTGCCAGCAGGGGTGTGAGCTCTGGAAACACCATATATTTT	CASRGVSSGNTIYF